This T cell receptor beta chain was profiled in a study of shared clonotypes between healthy human individuals (dated by TCRdb to about 2020). Study-level background: The cohort included a few men and a couple of women between 18 and 49 years of age. For each donor, CD4 naive and CD4 memory were each given three plates, CD8 naive was given two plates, and CD8 memory was given one plate. Blood TCR repertoires of a handful of healthy adults were deeply sequenced to estimate repertoire size and the extent of clonotype sharing between individuals. Libraries were prepared and TCR repertoires were sequenced by different laboratories using diverse techniques, in order to increase sequencing depth and limit assay-specific biases. Per donor, leukapheresis produced somewhere between about 0.85 and 10 billion PBMCs.

As for this clone: Its antigen is still unknown. No per-base quality is available; no much larger clone lies one base away.

V is shortened by 8 bases, J by 8 bases, and the region joining them spans 18 bases. From its cysteine to its phenylalanine, the CDR3 spans 13 amino acids. Only the CDR3 portion is preserved as DNA: 39 bases, with reading frame beginning at the first base. The germline V gene (reference sequence) provides CDR1 MNHEY and CDR2 SMNVEV. TCR CDR3 regions were amplified from genomic DNA by multiplex PCR using the deep immunoSEQ assay. Genomic DNA extracted from each cell subset was distributed evenly over all wells of several immunoSEQ 96-well plates, and each plate served as one replicate. Each replicate PCR for sorted subsets received about 0.2 ug genomic DNA, equal to about 30,000 T cell genomes. The purified libraries were quantified using a Qubit 3.0 fluorometer, sized with a Bioanalyzer 2100, and then quantified again using the KAPA Library Quantification kit. Every immunoSEQ 96-well plate was sequenced on a separate single-read 150-cycle Illumina NextSeq 550 flow cell. The authors processed their data as follows. Because the immunoSEQ output held only junctional sequences and lacked quality scores, the filtering could not match the filtering applied to full-length reads. To assign V/J genes and CDR3, sequences were annotated using PyIR, a Python wrapper for IgBLAST v1.9, with IMGT germline references. Any read was removed if the V/J assignment was weak (E-value above 1e-6), the CDR3 was missing, or the read contained stop codons, out-of-frame junctions, or ambiguous translated residues. V3J clonotypes were defined by identical inferred V gene, J gene, and CDR3 amino acid sequence. To compute the percentage overlap between repertoires, the number of shared unique clonotypes was divided by the size of the smaller repertoire. Repertoire richness was assessed with RTK rarefaction, the Chao1 estimator, and Recon v2.1 estimates of unobserved clonotypes. Generation probabilities for all TCRbeta clonotypes obtained by the gDNA method from a few donors were computed using OLGA. Not all clones reach the TCRdb copy of this immuneACCESS table, which keeps in-frame sequences only. Checked studies attribute under half of the gap to unresolved V genes and leave the rest unexplained. The DNA was the basis for D and trimming; V, J and clone size are from that table. The sample profile shows fewer than 850,000 clones; around 96% of them were found once. The ten largest clones represent 0.2% to 0.25% of the sample.

Here is what the overall study found, with its caveats: Larger estimated clonotype richness was generally found for naive subsets than for memory subsets. The genetic and exposure-history diversity represented was limited by the small number of donors. Pairwise subsampling indicated that sequencing depth was expected to affect the degree of clonotype sharing among donors. Rarefaction of sorted-subset datasets indicated incomplete sequencing despite the large sequencing depth. Compared with non-shared clonotypes, the clonotypes found in all four sorted-subset donors had higher generation probabilities. Across a few donors, approximately 4.9% of naive CD4, over 3% of naive CD8, around 2.1% of memory CD4, and approximately 0.4% of memory CD8 clonotypes were shared. Sampling was limited to blood, and TCR repertoires in tissue likely differ from TCR repertoires in blood.

For the CD8 naive samples, CD45RO-negative cells were positively selected for CCR7, yielding a CD45RA+CCR7+ population from which TemRA cells were excluded. The donors were healthy, HIV-negative adults with no recently reported acute infections or vaccinations. Only Caucasian adults living in Nashville, Tennessee, USA were represented among the donors. Blood was collected by leukapheresis, and PBMCs were isolated by Ficoll-Histopaque density gradient centrifugation and then cryopreserved in liquid nitrogen vapor phase. Analytical flow cytometry was used to check the purity and quantity of each magnetically sorted T cell population. Genomic DNA was isolated from each sorted fraction and quantified by UV absorbance on a Nanodrop 2000c.

The chain links TRBV27 with TRBJ1-1; no D gene can be assigned with confidence. The receptor was derived from a man younger than 40 in good health. Specimen: naive CD8+ T cells sorted from blood. This sample's cell subset or site label indicates: CD45RA+CCR7+. Here the CDR3 is given as CASASLPLLEAFF. The DNA is TGTGCCAGCGCCTCCCTCCCCCTCTTAGAAGCTTTCTTT.